This is a list of T cell receptor beta chains from one sample in a study of blood T cell repertoires in COVID-19. Clones were sequenced by immunoSEQ multiplex PCR, and TCRdb holds only the in-frame ones, with some missing. Found here are a few hundred thousand clones, around nine tenths of them singletons; the top ten hold roughly 10%. The sample taken for sequencing was peripheral blood. The receptors come from a woman in her sixties or seventies with COVID-19, enrolled during active disease. Each CDR3 is given with its conserved first and last residue. D genes are given only for firm matches. Size tells how often a clone was seen (once, few, many) or the class of an expanded clone, and some rows leave it out.

>TRBJ2-3|TRBV5-6|.|TRBD1
CASSLITGGPDTQYF
TGTGCCAGCAGCTTGATCACAGGGGGCCCAGATACGCAGTATTTT
>TRBJ1-6|TRBV4-2|.|TRBD1
CASSRDRANSPLHF
TGTGCCAGCAGCCGGGACAGGGCCAATTCACCCCTCCACTTT
>TRBJ1-1|TRBV7-9|.|TRBD1
CASSSGTGNTEAFF
TGTGCCAGCAGCTCAGGGACAGGGAACACTGAAGCTTTCTTT
>TRBJ2-1|TRBV19|.|TRBD2
CATTGLAGNEQFF
TGTGCCACCACGGGACTAGCGGGCAATGAGCAGTTCTTC
>TRBJ2-4|TRBV9|.|TRBD2
CASSGGLATLYF
TGTGCCAGCAGCGGCGGACTAGCGACCTTGTACTTC
>TRBJ1-2|TRBV7-9|.|.
CASSLVERPDYGYTF
TGTGCCAGCAGCTTAGTAGAGAGGCCTGACTATGGCTACACCTTC
>TRBJ2-2|TRBV24-1|.|.
CATSDPPSTGELFF
TGTGCCACCAGTGATCCCCCCAGCACCGGGGAGCTGTTTTTT
>TRBJ1-2|TRBV30|.|.
CAWSVFGTGGGYTF
TGTGCCTGGAGTGTTTTTGGCACAGGTGGTGGCTACACCTTC
>TRBJ2-3|TRBV4-2|.|TRBD2
CASSQGYSSGKSTDTQYF
TGTGCCAGCAGCCAAGGCTACTCTAGCGGGAAAAGCACAGATACGCAGTATTTT
>TRBJ2-1|TRBV19|.|.
CASSSGSYSYNEQFF
TGTGCCAGTAGTAGCGGGTCTTACTCCTACAATGAGCAGTTCTTC
>TRBJ1-4|TRBV9|few|.
CASSVDLNNEKLFF
TGTGCCAGCAGCGTAGACTTAAACAATGAAAAACTGTTTTTT
>TRBJ1-1|TRBV20-1|.|.
CSAEGYPEAFF
TGCAGTGCCGAGGGTTACCCTGAAGCTTTCTTT
>TRBJ1-2|TRBV12-5|.|.
CASGLVASSYGYTF
TGTGCTAGTGGTTTGGTGGCATCCTCCTATGGCTACACCTTC
>TRBJ1-5|TRBV15|once|.
CATSRQVRNQPQHF
TGTGCCACCAGCAGACAGGTCAGGAATCAGCCCCAGCATTTT
>TRBJ1-5|TRBV2|.|.
CASSQADSNQPQHF
TGTGCCAGCAGTCAGGCCGATAGCAATCAGCCCCAGCATTTT
>TRBJ2-7|TRBV5-6|.|TRBD1
CASSLARDREYEQYF
TGTGCCAGCAGCTTGGCAAGGGACAGGGAGTACGAGCAGTACTTC
>TRBJ1-1|TRBV20-1|.|.
CSARIAVEAFF
TGCAGTGCTAGAATCGCGGTTGAAGCTTTCTTT
>TRBJ1-6|TRBV5-1|.|TRBD1
CASSSTGGEDSPLHF
TGCGCCAGCAGCTCTACAGGGGGCGAGGATTCACCCCTCCACTTT
>TRBJ2-7|TRBV11-2|.|.
CASSLQGFAYEQYF
TGTGCCAGCAGCTTACAGGGTTTCGCCTACGAGCAGTACTTC
>TRBJ2-2|TRBV6-2/TRBV6-3|.|.
CASSQISGSNTGELFF
TGTGCCAGCAGTCAAATTAGCGGTTCGAACACCGGGGAGCTGTTTTTT
>TRBJ2-7|TRBV6-2/TRBV6-3|.|TRBD2
CASSQPGLAGVEQYF
TGTGCCAGCAGCCAACCGGGACTAGCGGGAGTAGAGCAGTACTTC
>TRBJ2-5|TRBV14|.|TRBD2
CASSQGEGKTQYF
TGTGCCAGCAGCCAAGGGGAGGGGAAGACCCAGTACTTC
>TRBJ2-2|TRBV7-3|.|.
CASSLNRGTNTGELFF
TGTGCCAGCAGCTTAAATCGCGGGACGAACACCGGGGAGCTGTTTTTT
>TRBJ2-1|TRBV19|.|TRBD2
CASSIRAGYSYNEQFF
TGTGCCAGTAGTATCCGAGCGGGGTACTCCTACAATGAGCAGTTCTTC
>TRBJ1-1|TRBV7-9|once|.
CASSKQGRPTEAFF
TGTGCCAGCAGCAAGCAGGGGCGGCCCACTGAAGCTTTCTTT
>TRBJ1-1|TRBV19|few|TRBD1
CASSTSGTGAEAFF
TGTGCCAGTAGTACGTCCGGGACAGGAGCTGAAGCTTTCTTT
>TRBJ1-1|TRBV11-2|.|TRBD1
CASSSRQGLDTEAFF
TGTGCCAGCAGCTCGAGACAGGGTTTGGACACTGAAGCTTTCTTT
>TRBJ2-7|TRBV29-1|.|.
CSVWDNEQYF
TGCAGCGTATGGGACAATGAGCAGTACTTC
>TRBJ2-7|TRBV5-6|.|.
CASSNERRAFSSYEQYF
TGTGCCAGCAGCAACGAAAGGCGGGCCTTTAGCTCCTACGAGCAGTACTTC
>TRBJ2-5|TRBV5-1|many|TRBD1
CASSLGGGRETQYF
TGCGCCAGCAGCTTGGGAGGGGGCCGGGAGACCCAGTACTTC
>TRBJ2-1|TRBV20-1|.|TRBD2
CSASGGTSGIVEQFF
TGCAGTGCTAGTGGCGGGACTAGCGGGATTGTTGAGCAGTTCTTC
>TRBJ1-5|TRBV10-1|.|TRBD1
CASSESGQGGNQPQHF
TGCGCCAGCAGTGAGTCTGGACAGGGGGGGAATCAGCCCCAGCATTTT
>TRBJ1-1|TRBV6-5|.|.
CATGGRAMNTEAFF
TGTGCCACCGGGGGGCGGGCCATGAACACTGAAGCTTTCTTT
>TRBJ2-7|TRBV11-2|.|TRBD1
CASSLDPGQGVYEQYF
TGTGCCAGCAGCTTAGATCCGGGACAGGGGGTCTACGAGCAGTACTTC
>TRBJ2-1|TRBV28|few|.
CASSPGGGGYNEQFF
TGTGCCAGCAGTCCGGGAGGAGGGGGCTACAATGAGCAGTTCTTC
>TRBJ2-7|TRBV19|once|TRBD1
CASTSGQGSYEQYF
TGTGCCAGTACCTCCGGACAGGGATCCTACGAGCAGTACTTC
>TRBJ2-3|TRBV5-1|.|TRBD1
CASSLGTGADTQYF
TGCGCCAGCAGCTTAGGGACAGGGGCAGATACGCAGTATTTT
>TRBJ2-7|TRBV18|.|.
CASSPTADEQYF
TGTGCCAGCTCACCTACGGCGGACGAGCAGTACTTC
>TRBJ2-3|TRBV27|.|TRBD1
CASSLRTGETDTQYF
TGTGCCAGCAGCCTCAGGACAGGGGAGACAGATACGCAGTATTTT
>TRBJ2-3|TRBV5-6|.|TRBD1
CASSYFSGTGLNTQYF
TGTGCCAGCAGTTACTTCTCCGGGACAGGGCTTAATACGCAGTATTTT
>TRBJ2-5|TRBV7-9|once|TRBD2
CASTRRGGKETQYF
TGTGCCAGCACGAGGCGCGGGGGGAAAGAGACCCAGTACTTC
>TRBJ1-1|TRBV19|.|TRBD1
CASTEDRASTEAFF
TGTGCCAGTACAGAAGACAGGGCGAGCACTGAAGCTTTCTTT
>TRBJ1-6|TRBV7-2|.|.
CASSFGRQNNSPLHF
TGTGCCAGCAGCTTCGGCAGGCAAAATAATTCACCCCTCCACTTT
>TRBJ1-5|TRBV4-2|.|.
CASSRIQGSRNQPQHF
TGTGCCAGCAGCCGCATACAGGGATCACGCAATCAGCCCCAGCATTTT
>TRBJ2-7|TRBV19|.|TRBD1
CASRPGQAYEQYF
TGTGCCAGTAGGCCGGGACAGGCCTACGAGCAGTACTTC
>TRBJ1-5|TRBV20-1|.|.
CSASLGRANQPQHF
TGCAGTGCTAGTTTAGGCAGGGCCAATCAGCCCCAGCATTTT
>TRBJ1-4|TRBV9|.|TRBD1
CASSPRTGTNEKLFF
TGTGCCAGCAGCCCGAGGACAGGAACTAATGAAAAACTGTTTTTT
>TRBJ2-7|TRBV30|.|TRBD1
CAWTLPGQGSYEQYF
TGTGCCTGGACCCTTCCGGGACAGGGCTCCTACGAGCAGTACTTC
>TRBJ2-5|TRBV12-5|.|.
CASLSGETQYF
TGTGCTAGCTTATCAGGGGAGACCCAGTACTTC
>TRBJ1-1|TRBV20-1|few|.
CSGAMNTEAFF
TGCAGCGGAGCGATGAACACTGAAGCTTTCTTT
>TRBJ1-3|TRBV3-1/TRBV3-2|.|.
CASSQGGRGAGNTIYF
TGTGCCAGCAGCCAGGGGGGGCGAGGGGCTGGAAACACCATATATTTT
>TRBJ2-7|TRBV6-5|few|TRBD1
CASSSPGQGFSEQYF
TGTGCCAGCAGTTCCCCGGGACAGGGGTTTAGTGAGCAGTACTTC
>TRBJ2-5|TRBV29-1|.|TRBD2
CSVHSGGGFETQYF
TGCAGCGTTCATAGCGGGGGAGGGTTCGAGACCCAGTACTTC